This T cell receptor (beta chain) was recovered during a study of shared clonotypes between healthy human individuals. Whole-study context: In total, the donors were a couple of women and a few men aged 18 to 49. CD8 memory received one plate per donor, CD8 naive two, CD4 memory three and CD4 naive three.

Between the trimmed V and J ends, which lost 3 bases and 4 bases, there was a span of 8 bases. From germline, CDR1 is LGHNA and CDR2 YSLEER. The CDR3 length is 13 residues. This clone was counted once. Using roughly 200 ng DNA, around 30,000 T cell genomes, the sorted-subset replicate PCRs were run. This table comes from immunoSEQ multiplex PCR, and its TCRdb copy is limited to in-frame clones, with some not included. The sample records approximately 1.5 million clones, 95% to 99% being singletons. Sequencing was performed on naive CD4+ T cells sorted from blood. Subset reported: CD45RA+ positively selected. V is TRBV4-3 and J is TRBJ2-3; the D gene could be TRBD1 or TRBD2 (5 bases each). The source is a young man in good health. This CDR3 is CASSQRGADTQYF. As DNA, the CDR3 is TGCGCCAGCAGCCAGCGAGGGGCAGATACGCAGTATTTT.